This T cell receptor (beta chain) was retrieved from a study of T cells in Graves' hyperthyroidism and ophthalmopathy. Remarks on this clonotype: Antigen unknown.

The CDR3 regions of TCR beta were amplified from RNA transcripts. TCR CDR3 regions were first amplified by RT-PCR with HTBI primers. TCRdb redid the calling of the multiplex PCR reads with MiXCR, one entry per CDR3 protein. This table has hundreds of thousands of distinct CDR3 sequences, about 14% appearing once. Germline CDR1 is SNHLY and CDR2 is FYNNEI. Trimming took 5 bases from V and 3 from J; bases not matched to a gene: 5. The CDR3 contains 15 residues. Study outcomes and limitations: Blood held most thyroid clonotypes expanded above 0.001 frequency. Ophthalmopathy onset followed model prediction by a median roughly 6 months.

Ophthalmopathy cases scored 3 or more on the Clinical Activity Score and 4 or more on NOSPECS grade, with duration below 3 months. Patients were excluded for uncontrolled infection, other autoimmune disease, pregnancy or lactation. The gene calls are TRBV2 and TRBJ1-5, with TRBD1 matching 9 bases. This sequence was found in a woman aged 45 to 65 with Graves' ophthalmopathy. Sequences were obtained from blood. CDR3: CASSSDRGVNQPQHF. The CDR3 DNA sequence: TGTGCCAGCAGTTCCGACAGGGGGGTCAATCAGCCCCAGCATTTT.